This T cell receptor beta chain was profiled in a study of blood T cell repertoires in COVID-19. Looking at the study overall: T cells, B-cell-depleted T cells, or PBMCs supplied cDNA or gDNA.

Clones were read by immunoSEQ multiplex PCR, and TCRdb kept only the in-frame ones, dropping some. The sample shows a few hundred thousand clones, about 88% of them seen only once. The CDR3 consists of 13 residues. Trimming removed 7 bases at V and 8 bases at J, with 16 bases between. Germline V gives CDR1 SGHTA, CDR2 FQGTGA. The sequenced material came from peripheral blood. The rearrangement uses TRBV7-3 and TRBJ2-3; TRBD2 is a possible D gene (6 bases). The source is a woman aged 40 to 50 who had recovered from COVID-19. This chain's CDR3 is CASTSMGGGTQYF. The CDR3, as DNA: TGTGCCAGCACCTCAATGGGGGGTGGTACGCAGTATTTT.